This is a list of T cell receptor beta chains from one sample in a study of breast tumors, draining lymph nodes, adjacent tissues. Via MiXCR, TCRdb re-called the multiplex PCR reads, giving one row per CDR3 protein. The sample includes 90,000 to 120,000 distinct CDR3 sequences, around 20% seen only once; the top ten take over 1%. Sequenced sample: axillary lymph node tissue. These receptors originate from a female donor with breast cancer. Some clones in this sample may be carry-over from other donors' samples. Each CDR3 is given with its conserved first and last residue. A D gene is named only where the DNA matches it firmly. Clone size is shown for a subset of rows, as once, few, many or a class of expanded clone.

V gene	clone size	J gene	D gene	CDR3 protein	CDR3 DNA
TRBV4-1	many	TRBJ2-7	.	CASSQEPGAAEQYF	TGCGCCAGCAGCCAAGAGCCAGGGGCGGCCGAGCAGTACTTC
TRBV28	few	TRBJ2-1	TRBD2	CASIPAGGPFGEQFF	TGTGCCAGCATCCCAGCGGGGGGGCCTTTCGGTGAGCAGTTCTTC
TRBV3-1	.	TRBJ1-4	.	CASSQDPGGREKLLF	TGTGCCAGCAGCCAAGATCCGGGGGGCAGGGAAAAACTGCTTTTT
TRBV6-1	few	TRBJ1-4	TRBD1	CASSGGTAGAEKLFF	TGTGCCAGCAGTGGGGGGACAGCCGGGGCCGAAAAACTGTTTTTT
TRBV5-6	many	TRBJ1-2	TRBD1	CASSPGGQVYGYTF	TGTGCCAGCAGCCCCGGTGGACAGGTCTATGGCTACACCTTC
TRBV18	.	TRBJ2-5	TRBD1	CASSESTGVETQYF	TGTGCCAGCTCAGAATCGACAGGGGTAGAGACCCAGTACTTC
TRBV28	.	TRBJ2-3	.	CASSSYRERRASTDTQYF	TGTGCCAGCAGTTCCTACAGGGAAAGGAGGGCTAGCACAGATACGCAGTATTTT
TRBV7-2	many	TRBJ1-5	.	CASSLVGQSNQPQHF	TGTGCCAGCAGCTTAGTGGGTCAAAGCAATCAGCCCCAGCATTTT
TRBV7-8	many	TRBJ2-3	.	CASSRGQPRTDTQYF	TGTGCCAGCAGCCGTGGGCAGCCTCGCACAGATACGCAGTATTTT
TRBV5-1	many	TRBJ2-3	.	CASSLPSGYRTDTQYF	TGCGCCAGCAGCTTGCCGTCGGGGTATAGGACAGATACGCAGTATTTT
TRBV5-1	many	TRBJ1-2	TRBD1	CASSLGQGGYGYTF	TGCGCCAGCAGCTTAGGACAGGGGGGCTATGGCTACACCTTC
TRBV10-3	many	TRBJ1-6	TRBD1	CASLQGTDSPLHF	TGTGCCTCCTTACAGGGGACGGATTCACCCCTCCACTTT
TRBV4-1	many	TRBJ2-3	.	CASSQDLQGADTQYF	TGCGCCAGCAGCCAAGATTTACAGGGCGCAGATACGCAGTATTTT
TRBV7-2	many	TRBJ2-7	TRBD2	CASSSRPLGTSGRNEQYF	TGTGCCAGCAGCTCCCGCCCTCTGGGGACTAGCGGGAGAAACGAGCAGTACTTC
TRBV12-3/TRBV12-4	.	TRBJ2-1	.	CASSPAVEQFF	TGTGCCAGCAGCCCAGCGGTTGAGCAGTTCTTC
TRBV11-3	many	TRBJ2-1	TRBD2	CASSRLAGGLNEQFF	TGTGCCAGCAGCCGACTAGCGGGGGGGCTCAATGAGCAGTTCTTC
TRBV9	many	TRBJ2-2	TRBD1	CASSVGQGAAGELFF	TGTGCCAGCAGCGTAGGGCAGGGGGCCGCCGGGGAGCTGTTTTTT
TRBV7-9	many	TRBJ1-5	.	CASSLGSGVGEASGNQPQHF	TGTGCCAGCAGCTTAGGCTCGGGGGTGGGCGAGGCTTCTGGCAATCAGCCCCAGCATTTT
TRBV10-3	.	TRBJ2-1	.	CAISEPTRGNHNEQFF	TGTGCCATCAGTGAGCCCACTCGGGGGAACCACAATGAGCAGTTCTTC
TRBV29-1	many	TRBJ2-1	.	CSVGGTYNEQFF	TGCAGCGTTGGTGGGACCTACAATGAGCAGTTCTTC
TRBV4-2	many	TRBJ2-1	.	CASSQERARGPYNEQFF	TGTGCCAGCAGCCAAGAACGGGCGCGGGGGCCTTACAATGAGCAGTTCTTC
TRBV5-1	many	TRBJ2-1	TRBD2	CASSLNLAGGHNEQFF	TGCGCCAGCAGCTTGAACCTAGCGGGGGGGCACAATGAGCAGTTCTTC
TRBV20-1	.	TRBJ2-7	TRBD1	CSARSNRGGEQYF	TGCAGTGCTAGATCTAACAGGGGTGGCGAGCAGTACTTC
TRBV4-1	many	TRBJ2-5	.	CASSQSKGVSYEETQYF	TGCGCCAGCAGCCAAAGTAAGGGGGTATCATACGAAGAGACCCAGTACTTC
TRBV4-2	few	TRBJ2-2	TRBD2	CASSPGTSSGSGELFF	TGTGCCAGCAGCCCCGGGACTAGTTCTGGTTCCGGGGAGCTGTTTTTT
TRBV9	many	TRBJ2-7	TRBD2	CASSKGGTSGSEQYF	TGTGCCAGCAGCAAGGGGGGGACTAGCGGGAGTGAGCAGTACTTC
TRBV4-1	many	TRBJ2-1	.	CASSHLPNNEQFF	TGCGCCAGCAGCCACCTCCCGAACAATGAGCAGTTCTTC
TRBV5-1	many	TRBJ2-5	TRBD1	CASSLAPAGGIETQYF	TGCGCCAGCAGCTTGGCACCAGCAGGGGGCATAGAGACCCAGTACTTC